One and the same sample provided the 8 T cell receptor beta chains below, sequenced in a study of blood T cell repertoires in COVID-19. Generated by immunoSEQ multiplex PCR, the TCRdb table keeps only in-frame clones and is missing some. The profile shows 150,000 to 200,000 clones, more than 65% of them singletons. Sequencing used peripheral blood. The receptors come from a woman aged 55-70 years with COVID-19, enrolled during active disease.

The chain carries TRBV30 and TRBJ2-3; 12 bases agree with TRBD2. Germline-derived CDR1 and CDR2 are GTSNPN and SVGIG (reference sequence). The CDR3 is made up of 15 amino acids. V shed 0 bases, J shed 3 bases, and the junction held 1 base outside the gene matches. The CDR3 nucleotides read TGTGCCTGGAGTGTGCTAGCGGGAGGGACAGATACGCAGTATTTT. This translates into CAWSVLAGGTDTQYF.

The chain couples TRBV27 to TRBJ2-3, with 9 nucleotides matching TRBD2. After removal of 3 bases from V and 4 bases from J, the junction contained 11 bases not matched to a gene. The length of the CDR3 is 17 residues. CDR1 is MNHEY, CDR2 SMNVEV, per germline (reference sequence). CDR3 nucleotides: TGTGCCAGCAGTTTTCTGGCTAGCGGGGCCGGGGCAGATACGCAGTATTTT. Its translation: CASSFLASGAGADTQYF.

The CDR3 here is CASSLVPSGRYNEQFF. As DNA, the CDR3 is TGCGCCAGCAGCTTGGTTCCTAGCGGGAGGTACAATGAGCAGTTCTTC. The chain has TRBV5-1 and TRBJ2-1; 11 nucleotides align to TRBD2. There are 16 residues in the CDR3. The germline gives CDR1 SGHRS, CDR2 YFSETQ. Trimming at V came to 0 bases and at J to 4 bases, leaving 3 bases not matched to a gene.

This chain uses TRBV11-3 with TRBJ1-1, with D uncertain. CDR1 is SGHNT, CDR2 YENEEA, per germline. This CDR3 contains 13 residues. V lost 0 bases and J lost 3, with 5 bases in between. CDR3: CASSLDPYTEAFF. As DNA, the CDR3 is TGTGCCAGCAGCTTAGACCCATACACTGAAGCTTTCTTT.

The rearrangement uses TRBV5-1 and TRBJ1-6; 9 nucleotides align to TRBD1. The germline gives CDR1 SGHRS, CDR2 YFSETQ. The CDR3 is 15 amino acids. The ends lost 2 bases at V and 7 bases at J; junction bases unmatched: 4. The CDR3 region has the DNA TGCGCCAGCAGCTTTGGGACAGGGCCGAATTCACCCCTCCACTTT. Its translation is CASSFGTGPNSPLHF.

This clone was seen a single time. The rearrangement uses TRBV6-6 and TRBJ1-1; D is uncertain. CDR1 is MNHNY and CDR2 is SVGAGI in the germline V gene (reference sequence). The length of the CDR3 is 14 residues. Trimming removed 5 bases from V and 1 base from J, with 11 bases in between. The CDR3 region is CASSAQVGNTEAFF. CDR3 bases: TGTGCCAGCAGTGCCCAGGTAGGGAACACTGAAGCTTTCTTT.

The chain combines TRBV15 with TRBJ2-4; D ambiguous. Trimming removed 1 base from V and 8 bases from J, with 12 bases in between. The CDR3 is made up of 14 amino acids. Germline V gives CDR1 LNHNV, CDR2 YYDKDF (reference sequence). DNA for the CDR3: TGTGCCACCAGCAGAGGCGATGGAGTCGACATTCAGTACTTC. It encodes CATSRGDGVDIQYF.

This chain uses TRBV24-1 with TRBJ2-3, with 10 bases identical to TRBD1. The CDR3 covers 17 residues. V lost 3 bases and J lost 5; bases outside the gene matches: 10. The germline gives CDR1 KGHDR, CDR2 SFDVKD. CDR3 nucleotide sequence: TGTGCCACCAGTGATCCTAAGACAGGGGGCGCGAAAGATACGCAGTATTTT. It is translated as CATSDPKTGGAKDTQYF.